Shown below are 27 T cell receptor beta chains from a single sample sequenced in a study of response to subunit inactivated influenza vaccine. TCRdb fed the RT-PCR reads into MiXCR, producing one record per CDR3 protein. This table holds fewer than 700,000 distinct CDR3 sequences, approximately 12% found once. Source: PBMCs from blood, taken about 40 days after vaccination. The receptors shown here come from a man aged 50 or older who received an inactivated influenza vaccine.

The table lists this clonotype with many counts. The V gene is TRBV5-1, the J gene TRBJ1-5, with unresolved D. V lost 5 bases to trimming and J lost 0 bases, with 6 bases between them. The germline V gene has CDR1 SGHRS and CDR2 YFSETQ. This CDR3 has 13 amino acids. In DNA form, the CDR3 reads TGCGCCAGCAGGTGGGATAGCAATCAGCCCCAGCATTTT. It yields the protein CASRWDSNQPQHF. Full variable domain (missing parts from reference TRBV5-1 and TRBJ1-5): KAGVTQTPRYLIKTRGQQVTLSCSPISGHRSVSWYQQTPGQGLQFLFEYFSETQRNKGNFPGRFSGRQFSNSRSEMNVSTLELGDSALYLCASRWDSNQPQHFGDGTRLSIL.

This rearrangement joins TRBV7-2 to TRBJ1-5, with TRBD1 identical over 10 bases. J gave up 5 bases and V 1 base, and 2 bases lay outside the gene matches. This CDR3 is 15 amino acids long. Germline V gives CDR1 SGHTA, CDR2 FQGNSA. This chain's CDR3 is CASSLVDRGDQPQHF. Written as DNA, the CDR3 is TGTGCCAGCAGCTTAGTGGACAGGGGGGATCAGCCCCAGCATTTT.

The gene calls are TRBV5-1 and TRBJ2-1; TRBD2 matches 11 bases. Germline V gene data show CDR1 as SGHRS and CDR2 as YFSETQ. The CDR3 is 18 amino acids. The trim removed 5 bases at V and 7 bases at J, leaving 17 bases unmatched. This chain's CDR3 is CASSFGTSGGSMMNEQFF. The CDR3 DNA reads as TGCGCCAGCAGTTTTGGTACTAGCGGGGGTTCAATGATGAATGAGCAGTTCTTC.

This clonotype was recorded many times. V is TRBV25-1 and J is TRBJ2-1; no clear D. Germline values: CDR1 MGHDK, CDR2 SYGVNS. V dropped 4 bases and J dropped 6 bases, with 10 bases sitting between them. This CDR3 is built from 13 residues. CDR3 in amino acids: CASSGKVGNEQFF. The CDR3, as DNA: TGTGCCAGCAGTGGGAAAGTAGGCAATGAGCAGTTCTTC.

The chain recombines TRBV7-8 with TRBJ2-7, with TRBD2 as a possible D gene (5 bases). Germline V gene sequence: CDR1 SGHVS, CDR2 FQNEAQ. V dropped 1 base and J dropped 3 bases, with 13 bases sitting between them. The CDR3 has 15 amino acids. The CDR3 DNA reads TGTGCCAGCAGCTTAGGCTTGACCCGGGACTACGAGCAGTACTTC. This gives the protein CASSLGLTRDYEQYF.

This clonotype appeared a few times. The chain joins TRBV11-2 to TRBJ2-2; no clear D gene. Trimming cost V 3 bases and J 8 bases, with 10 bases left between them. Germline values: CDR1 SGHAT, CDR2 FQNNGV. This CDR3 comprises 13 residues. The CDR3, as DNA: TGTGCCAGCAGCTTGCTCCTCAGGGGGGAGCTGTTTTTT. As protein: CASSLLLRGELFF.

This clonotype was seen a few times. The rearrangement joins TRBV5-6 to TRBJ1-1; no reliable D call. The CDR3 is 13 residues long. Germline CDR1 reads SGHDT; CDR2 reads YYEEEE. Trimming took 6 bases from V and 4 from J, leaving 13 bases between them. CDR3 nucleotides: TGTGCCAGCACTACCGGAGTGGGCACTGAAGCTTTCTTT. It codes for CASTTGVGTEAFF. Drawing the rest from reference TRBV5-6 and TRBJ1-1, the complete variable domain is DAGVTQSPTHLIKTRGQQVTLRCSPKSGHDTVSWYQQALGQGPQFIFQYYEEEERQRGNFPDRFSGHQFPNYSSELNVNALLLGDSALYLCASTTGVGTEAFFGQGTRLTVV.

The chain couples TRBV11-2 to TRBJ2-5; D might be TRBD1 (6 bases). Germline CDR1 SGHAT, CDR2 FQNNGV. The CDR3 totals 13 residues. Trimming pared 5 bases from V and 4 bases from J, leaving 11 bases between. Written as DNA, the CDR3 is TGTGCCAGCAGCATGGACAGTCGAGAGACCCAGTACTTC. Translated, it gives CASSMDSRETQYF.

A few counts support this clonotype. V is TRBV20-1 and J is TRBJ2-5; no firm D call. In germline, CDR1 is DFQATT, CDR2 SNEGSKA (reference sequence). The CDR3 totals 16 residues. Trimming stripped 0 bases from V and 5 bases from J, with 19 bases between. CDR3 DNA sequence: TGCAGTGCTAGAGATTTGTCCTCTCCTGGTGGGGAGACCCAGTACTTC. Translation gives CSARDLSSPGGETQYF.

The CDR3 sequence is CASSPGGALLYNEQFF. The CDR3 DNA reads TGTGCCAGCAGCCCCGGGGGGGCCCTCCTCTACAATGAGCAGTTCTTC. The chain is built from TRBV12-3 or TRBV12-4 and TRBJ2-1; 8 nucleotides match TRBD2. Unmatched junction bases numbered 10, after V lost 6 bases and J lost 3 bases. The CDR3 covers 16 residues.

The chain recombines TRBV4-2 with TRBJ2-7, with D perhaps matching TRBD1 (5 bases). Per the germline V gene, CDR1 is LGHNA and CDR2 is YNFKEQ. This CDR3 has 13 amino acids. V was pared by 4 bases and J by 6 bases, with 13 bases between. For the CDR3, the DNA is TGTGCCAGCAGCCTGGGCAGGGCCTCCGAGCAGTACTTC. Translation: CASSLGRASEQYF.

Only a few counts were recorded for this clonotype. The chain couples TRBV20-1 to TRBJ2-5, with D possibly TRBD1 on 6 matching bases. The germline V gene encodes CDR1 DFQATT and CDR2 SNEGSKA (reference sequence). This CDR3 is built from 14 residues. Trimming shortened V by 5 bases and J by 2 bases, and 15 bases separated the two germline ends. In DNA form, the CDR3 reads TGCAGTGCTGAACAGGGTACGGGGCAAGAGACCCAGTACTTC. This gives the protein CSAEQGTGQETQYF.

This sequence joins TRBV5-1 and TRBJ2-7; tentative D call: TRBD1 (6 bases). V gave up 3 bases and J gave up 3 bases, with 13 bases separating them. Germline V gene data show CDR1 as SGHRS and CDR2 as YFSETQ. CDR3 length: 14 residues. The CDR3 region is CASSSINRDYEQYF. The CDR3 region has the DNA TGCGCCAGCAGCTCTATTAACAGGGACTACGAGCAGTACTTC.

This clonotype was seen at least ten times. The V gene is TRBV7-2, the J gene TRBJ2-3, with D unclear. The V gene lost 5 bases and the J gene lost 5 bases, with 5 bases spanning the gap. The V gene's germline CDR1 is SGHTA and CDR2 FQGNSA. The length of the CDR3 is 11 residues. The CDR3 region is CASSPLDTQYF. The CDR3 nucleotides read TGTGCCAGCAGCCCGCTAGATACGCAGTATTTT.

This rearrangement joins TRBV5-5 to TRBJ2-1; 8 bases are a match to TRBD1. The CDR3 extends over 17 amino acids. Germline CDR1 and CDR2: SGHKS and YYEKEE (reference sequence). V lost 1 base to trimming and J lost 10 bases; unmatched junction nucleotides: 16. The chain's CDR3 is CASSLYMPGTGLKEQFF. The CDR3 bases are TGTGCCAGCAGCTTGTATATGCCCGGGACAGGCCTGAAAGAGCAGTTCTTC.

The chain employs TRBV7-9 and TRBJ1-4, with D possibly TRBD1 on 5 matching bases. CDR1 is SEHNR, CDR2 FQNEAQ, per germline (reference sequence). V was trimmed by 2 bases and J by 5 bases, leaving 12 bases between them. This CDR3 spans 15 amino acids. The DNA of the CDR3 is TGTGCCAGCAGCTTAAGGGACCCACAAAATGAAAAACTGTTTTTT. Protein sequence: CASSLRDPQNEKLFF.

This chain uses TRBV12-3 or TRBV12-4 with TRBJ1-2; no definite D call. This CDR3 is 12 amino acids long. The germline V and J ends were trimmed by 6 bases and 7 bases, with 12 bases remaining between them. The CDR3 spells CASRVGNSGYTF. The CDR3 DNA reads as TGTGCCAGCAGAGTAGGGAACAGTGGCTACACCTTC.

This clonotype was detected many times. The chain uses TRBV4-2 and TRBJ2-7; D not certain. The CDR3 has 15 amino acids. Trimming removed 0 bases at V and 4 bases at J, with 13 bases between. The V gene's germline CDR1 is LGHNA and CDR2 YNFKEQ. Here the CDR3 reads CASSQEKVLGYEQYF. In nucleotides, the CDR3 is TGTGCCAGCAGCCAAGAAAAGGTTCTGGGATACGAGCAGTACTTC.

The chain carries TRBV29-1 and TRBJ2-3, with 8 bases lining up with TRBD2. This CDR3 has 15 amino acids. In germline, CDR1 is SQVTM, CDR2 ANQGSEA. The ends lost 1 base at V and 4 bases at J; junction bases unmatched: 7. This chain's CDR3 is CSVEGSGSRADTQYF. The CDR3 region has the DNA TGCAGCGTTGAAGGGAGCGGGAGTAGAGCAGATACGCAGTATTTT.

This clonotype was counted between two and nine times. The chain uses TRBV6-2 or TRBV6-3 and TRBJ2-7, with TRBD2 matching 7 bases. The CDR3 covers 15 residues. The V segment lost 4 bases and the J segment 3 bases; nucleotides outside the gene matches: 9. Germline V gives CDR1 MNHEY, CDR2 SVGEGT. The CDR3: CASSSLSKRDYEQYF. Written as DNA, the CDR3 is TGTGCCAGCAGTTCACTAAGCAAGCGGGACTACGAGCAGTACTTC.

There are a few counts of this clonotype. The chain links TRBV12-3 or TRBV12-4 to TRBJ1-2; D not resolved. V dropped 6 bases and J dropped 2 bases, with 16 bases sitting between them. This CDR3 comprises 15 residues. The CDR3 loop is CASSRRRAKNYGYTF. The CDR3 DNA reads TGTGCCAGCAGCCGAAGACGGGCAAAGAACTATGGCTACACCTTC.

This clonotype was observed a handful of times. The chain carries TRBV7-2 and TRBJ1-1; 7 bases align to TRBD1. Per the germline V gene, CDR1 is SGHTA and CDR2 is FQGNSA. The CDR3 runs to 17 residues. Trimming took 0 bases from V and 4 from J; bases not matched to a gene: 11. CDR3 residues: CASSLAHRGGVGTEAFF. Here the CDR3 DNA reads TGTGCCAGCAGCTTAGCGCACAGGGGCGGTGTCGGCACTGAAGCTTTCTTT. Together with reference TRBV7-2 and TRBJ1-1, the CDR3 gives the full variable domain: GAGVSQSPSNKVTEKGKDVELRCDPISGHTALYWYRQSLGQGLEFLIYFQGNSAPDKSGLPSDRFSAERTGGSVSTLTIQRTQQEDSAVYLCASSLAHRGGVGTEAFFGQGTRLTVV.

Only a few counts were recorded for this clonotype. CDR3 DNA sequence: TGTGCCAGCAGCTTAAGGATGGGAGACAAAAACATTCAGTACTTC. It translates to CASSLRMGDKNIQYF. This rearrangement joins TRBV7-2 to TRBJ2-4; weak D call: TRBD2 (5 bases). Trimming removed 2 bases at V and 3 bases at J, with 11 bases between. Germline lookup yields CDR1 SGHTA and CDR2 FQGNSA. The CDR3 is 15 amino acids.

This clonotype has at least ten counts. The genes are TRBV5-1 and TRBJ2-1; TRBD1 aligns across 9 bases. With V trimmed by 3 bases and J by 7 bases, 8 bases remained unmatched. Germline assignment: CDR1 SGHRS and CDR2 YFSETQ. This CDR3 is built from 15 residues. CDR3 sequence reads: CASSSLGQGSNEQFF. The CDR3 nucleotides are TGCGCCAGCAGCTCGCTGGGACAGGGAAGTAATGAGCAGTTCTTC.

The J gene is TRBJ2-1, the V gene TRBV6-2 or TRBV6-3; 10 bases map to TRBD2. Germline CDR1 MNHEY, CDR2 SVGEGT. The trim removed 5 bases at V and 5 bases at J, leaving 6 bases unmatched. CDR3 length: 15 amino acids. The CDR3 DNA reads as TGTGCCAGCAGTCCTAGCGGGAGCGCCGACAATGAGCAGTTCTTC. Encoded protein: CASSPSGSADNEQFF.

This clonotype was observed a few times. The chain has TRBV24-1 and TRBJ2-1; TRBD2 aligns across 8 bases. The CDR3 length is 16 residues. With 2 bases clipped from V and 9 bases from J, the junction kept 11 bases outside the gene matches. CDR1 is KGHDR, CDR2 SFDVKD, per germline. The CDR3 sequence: CATSDSLGLGDREQFF. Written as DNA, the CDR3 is TGTGCCACCAGTGATTCGTTGGGACTAGGGGATCGTGAGCAGTTCTTC.

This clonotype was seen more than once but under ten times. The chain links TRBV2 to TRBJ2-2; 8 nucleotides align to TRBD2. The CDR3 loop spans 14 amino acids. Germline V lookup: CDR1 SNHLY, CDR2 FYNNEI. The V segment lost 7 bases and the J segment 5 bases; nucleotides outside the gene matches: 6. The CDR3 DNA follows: TGTGCCAGCACACGGACTAGCCGGACCGGGGAGCTGTTTTTT. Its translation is CASTRTSRTGELFF.